This TCR beta chain derives from a study of T cell clonotyping in hematopoietic cell transplantation. Only in-frame clones appear in the TCRdb table, and some are missing; sequencing was by immunoSEQ multiplex PCR. The data hold about 36,000 clones, with roughly 94% observed a single time. The length of the CDR3 is 15 residues. V lost 0 bases, J lost 2 bases, and 11 bases lay in between. CDR1 SGHVS and CDR2 FQNEAQ come from the germline V gene. Stated time point: recipient sample about 28 days before transplant, after cytoreduction. The rearrangement links TRBV7-8 to TRBJ2-7; D possibly matches TRBD1 or TRBD2 (7 bases each). The receptor's source is a man aged 35 to 55 with chronic myeloid leukemia. Some clones in this sample may be carry-over from other donors' samples. Sequenced material: peripheral blood mononuclear cells, taken before stem cell transplant. CDR3 protein: CASSLAGGGTYEQYF. CDR3 sequence (DNA): TGTGCCAGCAGCTTAGCGGGAGGGGGCACCTACGAGCAGTACTTC.